Listed here are 28 T cell receptor beta chains from one sample, sequenced in a study of yellow fever vaccine responses in identical twins. TCRdb analysed the RT-PCR reads with MiXCR anew, one entry per CDR3 protein. The data show tens of thousands of distinct CDR3 sequences, with about three fifths seen just once and 4.5% held by the top ten. Sample: T cells from blood (PBMCs), unsorted or a sorted subset (not recorded which), taken before or after yellow fever vaccination (not recorded which). These receptor sequences come from a young woman who received the yellow fever vaccine.

This chain links TRBV12-3 or TRBV12-4 with TRBJ2-2, with 10 bases aligning to TRBD1. V was clipped by 6 bases and J by 7 bases; unmatched bases: 8. The CDR3 covers 15 residues. The CDR3 spells CASRGTGEGHGELFF. CDR3 in DNA: TGTGCCAGCAGGGGGACAGGGGAAGGGCACGGGGAGCTGTTTTTT.

About this clonotype: No DNA is shown, since the ends of the CDR3 on it are uncertain; the CDR3 is the one TCRdb lists. V and J are TRBV21-1 and TRBJ2-2. TRBV21-1 is labeled a pseudogene. The CDR3 adds up to 13 amino acids, both ends counted. This CDR3 is CASSKVSAGSCFF.

This clonotype was observed a handful of times. The rearrangement links TRBV5-6 to TRBJ2-1; D call uncertain. The ends were cut back, 1 base at V and 0 bases at J, with 14 bases in the middle. CDR3 length: 17 amino acids. The germline V gene has CDR1 SGHDT and CDR2 YYEEEE. CDR3 nucleotides: TGTGCCAGCAGCTTGCATTGGACCAAGAGCTCCTACAATGAGCAGTTCTTC. This codes for CASSLHWTKSSYNEQFF.

This clonotype was counted between two and nine times. The J gene is TRBJ1-1, the V gene TRBV11-3, with 9 bases aligning to TRBD1. Germline V CDR1 and CDR2: SGHNT, YENEEA. Trimming cost V 5 bases and J 7 bases; bases outside gene matches: 5. The CDR3 sequence is 13 residues long. The CDR3 sequence is CASSPRTGDEAFF. CDR3 DNA sequence: TGTGCCAGCAGCCCTCGGACAGGGGATGAAGCTTTCTTT.

The chain employs TRBV11-1 and TRBJ1-6, with 8 bases lining up with TRBD1. Germline CDR1 is SGHAT and CDR2 is FQDESV (reference sequence). This CDR3 is built from 15 residues. J gave up 7 bases and V 2 bases, and 4 bases lay outside the gene matches. CDR3: CASSLTTGENSPLHF. The DNA of the CDR3 is TGTGCCAGCAGCTTAACGACAGGGGAGAATTCACCCCTCCACTTT.

The J gene is TRBJ1-1, the V gene TRBV28; D is ambiguous. The CDR3 spans 13 residues. Germline lookup yields CDR1 MDHEN and CDR2 SYDVKM. Trimming took 8 bases from V and 0 from J, leaving 10 bases between them. Here the CDR3 reads CASQDFLNTEAFF. The CDR3 bases are TGTGCCAGCCAGGATTTTCTGAACACTGAAGCTTTCTTT.

This chain joins TRBV11-3 and TRBJ1-1; D is unclear. The germline CDR1 and CDR2 sequences are SGHNT and YENEEA. The V and J ends lost 5 bases and 4 bases respectively, with 17 bases between them. This CDR3 is built from 15 residues. DNA of the CDR3: TGTGCCAGCAGCCCGTTCGAGGTTGGAGGCACTGAAGCTTTCTTT. Protein sequence: CASSPFEVGGTEAFF.

The DNA for the CDR3 is TGTGCCAGCAGGCCTGGACGACCCCAAGAGACCCAGTACTTC. Translation gives CASRPGRPQETQYF. The chain recombines TRBV6-1 with TRBJ2-5; D is undetermined. V lost 6 bases, J lost 1 base, and 12 bases lay in between. Germline V CDR1 and CDR2: MNHNS, SASEGT. CDR3 size: 14 residues.

This sequence joins TRBV7-3 and TRBJ2-6, with D perhaps matching TRBD1 or TRBD2 (5 bases each). Trimming left V 0 bases short and J 2 bases short, with 8 bases between. Germline V gene sequence: CDR1 SGHTA, CDR2 FQGTGA. This CDR3 comprises 16 residues. The DNA for the CDR3 is TGTGCCAGCAGCTTAACAGGGACGACTGGGGCCAACGTCCTGACTTTC. Its protein is CASSLTGTTGANVLTF. Filled out from reference TRBV7-3 and TRBJ2-6, the complete variable domain reads GAGVSQTPSNKVTEKGKYVELRCDPISGHTALYWYRQSLGQGPEFLIYFQGTGAADDSGLPNDRFFAVRPEGSVSTLKIQRTERGDSAVYLCASSLTGTTGANVLTFGAGSRLTVL.

The V and J genes are TRBV29-1 and TRBJ2-1; D gene ambiguous. Trimming took 6 bases from V and 8 from J, leaving 14 bases between them. The CDR3 contains 12 residues. CDR1 is SQVTM, CDR2 ANQGSEA, per germline. The CDR3 DNA follows: TGCAGCGTGACATGGGGTCAACATGAGCAGTTCTTC. Residues: CSVTWGQHEQFF.

The rearrangement uses TRBV12-3 or TRBV12-4 and TRBJ1-5; D gene uncertain. The CDR3 extends over 14 amino acids. V dropped 4 bases and J dropped 3 bases, with 10 bases sitting between them. The CDR3 sequence: CASSSGQPNQPQHF. The CDR3 coding sequence is TGTGCCAGCAGTTCAGGTCAACCCAATCAGCCCCAGCATTTT.

The chain is built from TRBV29-1 and TRBJ2-5; maybe TRBD1 (5 bases). Trimming took off 1 base at V and 1 base at J, with 10 bases between the two ends. The CDR3 is 14 amino acids. Germline V gene data show CDR1 as SQVTM and CDR2 as ANQGSEA. CDR3 DNA sequence: TGCAGCGTTGAAGGGCAGGGAATCCAAGAGACCCAGTACTTC. Translation: CSVEGQGIQETQYF.

The chain combines TRBV12-3 or TRBV12-4 with TRBJ2-3; 7 bases align to TRBD1. The CDR3 runs 14 residues. V lost 3 bases to trimming and J lost 5 bases; unmatched junction nucleotides: 5. The CDR3 region has the DNA TGTGCCAGCAGTTTTGAGCAGGGGGTAGATACGCAGTATTTT. Its translation: CASSFEQGVDTQYF.

This sequence joins TRBV11-3 and TRBJ1-2; 12 bases line up with TRBD1. In germline, CDR1 is SGHNT, CDR2 YENEEA. The CDR3 has 18 amino acids. The ends lost 5 bases at V and 3 bases at J; junction bases unmatched: 13. The DNA of the CDR3 is TGTGCCAGCAGCCCCCCCATCTGGGACAGGGGGCTAGACTATGGCTACACCTTC. Protein: CASSPPIWDRGLDYGYTF.

This chain joins TRBV6-1 and TRBJ2-5; 10 bases map to TRBD1. The V gene's germline CDR1 is MNHNS and CDR2 SASEGT. This CDR3 comprises 15 residues. The V and J ends lost 6 bases and 5 bases, in that order; junction bases with no gene match: 9. CDR3 protein: CASSAGTGDSETQYF. CDR3 nucleotide sequence: TGTGCCAGCAGCGCAGGGACAGGGGATTCGGAGACCCAGTACTTC.

This clonotype was picked up one time. The V call is TRBV3-1, the J call TRBJ2-1; TRBD1 matches 9 bases. J gave up 6 bases and V 4 bases, and 7 bases lay outside the gene matches. The CDR3 spans 15 residues. Germline lookup yields CDR1 LGHDT and CDR2 YNNKEL (reference sequence). The CDR3 sequence: CASSRSGQGSNEQFF. The CDR3 DNA reads as TGTGCCAGCAGCCGATCGGGACAGGGATCCAATGAGCAGTTCTTC.

V gene TRBV14 combines with J gene TRBJ2-7; TRBD2 matches 9 bases. The CDR3 is 16 amino acids. Germline V lookup: CDR1 SGHDN, CDR2 FVKESK. Trimming removed 1 base from V and 0 bases from J; junction bases left unmatched: 4. This chain's CDR3 is CASSQGLAGSSYEQYF. CDR3 coding DNA: TGTGCCAGCAGCCAAGGGCTAGCGGGAAGCTCCTACGAGCAGTACTTC.

CDR3 sequence reads: CASSLIDRTDTQYF. The CDR3 region has the DNA TGTGCCAGCAGTTTGATCGACCGTACAGATACGCAGTATTTT. The gene calls are TRBV27 and TRBJ2-3; D gene ambiguous. CDR3 length: 14 residues. The germline V gene has CDR1 MNHEY and CDR2 SMNVEV (reference sequence). With 3 bases removed from V and 3 bases from J, the gap between germline ends came to 10 bases.

This rearrangement joins TRBV12-3 or TRBV12-4 to TRBJ1-2; D gene uncertain. The CDR3 is 13 residues long. Between the trimmed V and J ends, which lost 4 bases and 8 bases, there was a span of 14 bases. The CDR3 is CASSSHSTTGYTF. CDR3 bases: TGTGCCAGCAGTTCCCACTCGACGACCGGCTACACCTTC.

The chain joins TRBV4-1 to TRBJ2-3; no clear D gene. Germline V CDR1 and CDR2: MGHRA, YSYEKL. The CDR3 is made up of 15 amino acids. Trimming pared 0 bases from V and 4 bases from J, leaving 11 bases between. CDR3 sequence: CASSQEWVYADTQYF. For the CDR3, the DNA is TGCGCCAGCAGCCAAGAGTGGGTTTACGCAGATACGCAGTATTTT.

The chain links TRBV20-1 to TRBJ2-7; a possible D gene is TRBD1 (6 bases). This CDR3 is built from 13 residues. In germline, CDR1 is DFQATT, CDR2 SNEGSKA (reference sequence). Trimming pared 5 bases from V and 0 bases from J, leaving 11 bases between. In DNA, the CDR3 is TGCAGTGCTTCGAGGGGGAGCTCCTACGAGCAGTACGTC. Translating it yields CSASRGSSYEQYV.

This clonotype has a handful of counts. This sequence joins TRBV2 and TRBJ1-4; 11 bases are shared with TRBD1. Germline trimming cut 4 bases from V and 11 bases from J; bases unmatched to any gene: 3. CDR1 SNHLY and CDR2 FYNNEI come from the germline V gene. The CDR3 is made up of 13 amino acids. The CDR3 region is CASSGTGGRKLFF. For the CDR3, the DNA is TGTGCCAGCAGTGGGACAGGGGGCAGGAAACTGTTTTTT. Looking up the rest from reference TRBV2 and TRBJ1-4 gives the full variable domain: EPEVTQTPSHQVTQMGQEVILRCVPISNHLYFYWYRQILGQKVEFLVSFYNNEISEKSEIFDDQFSVERPDGSNFTLKIRSTKLEDSAMYFCASSGTGGRKLFFGSGTQLSVL.

The chain's CDR3 is CASSEPNTRSYEQYV. The CDR3 region has the DNA TGTGCCAGCAGTGAACCGAATACAAGATCCTACGAGCAGTACGTC. V and J are TRBV6-1 and TRBJ2-7; no reliable D call. The CDR3 covers 15 residues. The germline V gene has CDR1 MNHNS and CDR2 SASEGT. Trimming took 2 bases from V and 1 from J, leaving 12 bases between them.

This clonotype was found a few times. This chain joins TRBV5-1 and TRBJ2-1; the match to TRBD1 covers 10 bases. The CDR3 covers 15 residues. The germline CDR1 and CDR2 sequences are SGHRS and YFSETQ. V was clipped by 2 bases and J by 9 bases; unmatched bases: 8. This CDR3 is CASSFRDRGDGEQFF. The CDR3 region has the DNA TGCGCCAGCAGCTTCCGGGACAGGGGTGATGGTGAGCAGTTCTTC.

This rearrangement joins TRBV2 to TRBJ2-5; 7 nucleotides match TRBD2. The trim removed 8 bases at V and 7 bases at J, leaving 7 bases unmatched. The CDR3 is 12 amino acids. CDR1 and CDR2 (germline): SNHLY, FYNNEI. The CDR3 sequence: CASQGERGTQYF. CDR3 sequence (DNA): TGTGCCAGCCAAGGGGAGCGGGGGACCCAGTACTTC.

This rearrangement joins TRBV5-6 to TRBJ2-7, with 15 nucleotides matching TRBD2. From germline, CDR1 is SGHDT and CDR2 YYEEEE. The CDR3 is 18 amino acids. J was trimmed by 3 bases and V by 0 bases; bases with no gene match: 7. Written as DNA, the CDR3 is TGTGCCAGCAGCTTGGACGGGACTAGCGGGAGGATGATCTACGAGCAGTACTTC. It yields the protein CASSLDGTSGRMIYEQYF.

The CDR3 reads CASGIEKSTDTQYF. CDR3 bases: TGCGCCAGCGGGATAGAAAAATCCACAGATACGCAGTATTTT. The V gene is TRBV5-1, the J gene TRBJ2-3; D is unclear. This CDR3 is 14 amino acids long. Germline V gene data show CDR1 as SGHRS and CDR2 as YFSETQ. Trimming left V 7 bases short and J 2 bases short, with 14 bases between.

The V call is TRBV12-3 or TRBV12-4, the J call TRBJ1-5; 11 nucleotides align to TRBD1. V lost 6 bases, J lost 5 bases, and 6 bases stayed unmatched. This CDR3 is built from 15 residues. The CDR3 DNA reads as TGTGCCAGCAGCACGGGACAGGGGGTGTATCAGCCCCAGCATTTT. Its translation: CASSTGQGVYQPQHF.